This entry lists 13 T cell receptor beta chains sequenced from one sample in a study of blood T cell repertoires in COVID-19. Libraries were prepared by immunoSEQ multiplex PCR; TCRdb keeps only in-frame clonotypes and omits some of them. The table has around 97,000 clones, approximately 88% seen once. Sample: peripheral blood. The receptors stem from a human donor in a cohort sampled during active COVID-19.

This clone was recorded many times. The V gene is TRBV5-6, the J gene TRBJ2-7; D possibly corresponds to TRBD2 (6 bases). The V gene's germline CDR1 is SGHDT and CDR2 YYEEEE. This CDR3 region has 16 residues. V was pared by 4 bases and J by 1 base, with 18 bases between. For the CDR3, the DNA is TGTGCCAGCAGCCTGGAGGGCCTCAGGAGGTCCTACGAGCAGTACTTC. As protein: CASSLEGLRRSYEQYF.

The gene calls are TRBV9 and TRBJ1-1, with D perhaps TRBD1 (5 bases). The V end was cut by 5 bases, the J end by 1 base, with 9 bases between. CDR3 size: 13 residues. Germline loops: CDR1 SGDLS, CDR2 YYNGEE. CDR3 nucleotides: TGTGCCAGCAGTTGGGGCAGGAACACTGAAGCTTTCTTT. It translates to CASSWGRNTEAFF.

V gene TRBV7-3 combines with J gene TRBJ2-7; the D gene is possibly TRBD2 (6 bases). CDR3 length: 13 residues. CDR1 SGHTA and CDR2 FQGTGA come from the germline V gene. V was shortened by 5 bases and J by 4 bases, with 12 bases between the two germline ends. CDR3 sequence: CASSRDGGYEQYF. The DNA for the CDR3 is TGTGCCAGCAGCCGCGACGGGGGTTACGAGCAGTACTTC.

The J gene is TRBJ2-5, the V gene TRBV9, with 8 bases fitting TRBD2. The CDR3 is 16 amino acids. The germline V gene has CDR1 SGDLS and CDR2 YYNGEE. V trimming: 4 bases; J trimming: 2 bases; junction bases outside the gene matches: 10. CDR3 protein: CASSPSLTSGQETQYF. The CDR3 DNA reads as TGTGCCAGCAGCCCCTCCCTTACTAGCGGACAAGAGACCCAGTACTTC.

J is TRBJ2-7 and V is TRBV1; no DNA check was done on the table's D call, TRBD2. TRBV1 is assigned pseudogene status. The CDR3 is 16 residues long. DNA of the CDR3: TGCACCAGCAGCCAAGGCGCAAGAGCGTCCCCCTACGAGCAGTACTTC. Protein: CTSSQGARASPYEQYF.

This rearrangement joins TRBV5-1 to TRBJ1-2; D might be TRBD1 (5 bases). The V gene's germline CDR1 is SGHRS and CDR2 YFSETQ. The germline V and J ends were trimmed by 1 base and 0 bases, with 10 bases remaining between them. This CDR3 has 15 residues. CDR3 protein: CASSLSGVPNYGYTF. CDR3 DNA: TGCGCCAGCAGCTTGTCGGGGGTTCCTAACTATGGCTACACCTTC.

This chain links TRBV6-4 with TRBJ1-2; tentative D call: TRBD1 (6 bases). The CDR3 extends over 13 amino acids. The germline gives CDR1 MRHNA, CDR2 SNTAGT. Trimming shortened V by 6 bases and J by 8 bases, and 16 bases separated the two germline ends. The CDR3 reads CASSPEGVSGYTF. The CDR3 coding sequence is TGTGCCAGCAGCCCAGAGGGGGTTAGCGGCTACACCTTC.

The chain carries TRBV7-9 and TRBJ1-2, with TRBD1 identical over 8 bases. CDR1 and CDR2 (germline): SEHNR, FQNEAQ (reference sequence). V was clipped by 5 bases and J by 8 bases; unmatched bases: 10. The CDR3 length is 14 residues. The DNA for the CDR3 is TGTGCCAGCAGCCCAGGAGGACAGGGTGACGGCTACACCTTC. Its translation is CASSPGGQGDGYTF.

The chain recombines TRBV11-3 with TRBJ1-1, with D possibly TRBD1 on 5 matching bases. With 3 bases removed from V and 1 base from J, the gap between germline ends came to 9 bases. The CDR3 runs 14 residues. Germline assignment: CDR1 SGHNT and CDR2 YENEEA. CDR3 residues: CASSFGGGNTEAFF. In DNA form, the CDR3 reads TGTGCCAGCAGCTTCGGGGGGGGGAACACTGAAGCTTTCTTT.

The chain joins TRBV19 to TRBJ2-5; TRBD2 aligns across 10 bases. After removal of 3 bases from V and 7 bases from J, the junction contained 11 bases not matched to a gene. This CDR3 is built from 16 residues. Germline V gene data show CDR1 as LNHDA and CDR2 as SQIVND (reference sequence). The CDR3 region has the DNA TGTGCCAGTAGTATGGGTAGCGGGGGGCCCCTAGGGACCCAGTACTTC. It specifies CASSMGSGGPLGTQYF.

This clone has a single count. The V call is TRBV30, the J call TRBJ1-4; D is uncertain. Deletions cut 4 bases from V and 8 bases from J, with 17 bases between. This CDR3 has 14 residues. Per the germline V gene, CDR1 is GTSNPN and CDR2 is SVGIG (reference sequence). The CDR3 loop reads CAWTSGKPSEKLFF. In nucleotides, the CDR3 is TGTGCCTGGACTTCCGGGAAGCCGAGCGAAAAACTGTTTTTT.

The chain carries TRBV30 and TRBJ2-3; D uncertain. The V and J ends lost 1 base and 1 base respectively, with 12 bases between them. The CDR3 is made up of 15 amino acids. The germline V gene encodes CDR1 GTSNPN and CDR2 SVGIG (reference sequence). The CDR3 coding sequence is TGTGCCTGGAGTGCGCTAGGTCGGGGCACAGATACGCAGTATTTT. Protein: CAWSALGRGTDTQYF.

The gene calls are TRBV16 and TRBJ2-7; 10 bases align to TRBD1. CDR1 is KGHSY, CDR2 FQNENV, per germline. Losses at the gene ends were 8 bases for V and 5 bases for J; bases not matched to a gene: 6. There are 13 residues in the CDR3. DNA of the CDR3: TGTGCCAGCGCTCGGGACAGGGGAGACGAGCAGTACTTC. Translated: CASARDRGDEQYF.